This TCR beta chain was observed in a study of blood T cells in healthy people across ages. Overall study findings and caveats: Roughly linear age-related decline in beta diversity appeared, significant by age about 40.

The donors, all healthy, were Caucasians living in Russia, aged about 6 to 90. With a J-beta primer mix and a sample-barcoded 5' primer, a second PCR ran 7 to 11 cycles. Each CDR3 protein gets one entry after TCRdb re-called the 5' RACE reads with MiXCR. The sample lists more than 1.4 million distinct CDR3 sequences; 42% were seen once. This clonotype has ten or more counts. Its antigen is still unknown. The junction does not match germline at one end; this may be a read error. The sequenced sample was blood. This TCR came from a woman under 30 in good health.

CDR3 in DNA: TGTGCCAGCAGTTTATTTCGAGAGACCCAGTACTTC. It yields the protein CASSLFRETQYF. The chain uses TRBV5-1 and TRBJ2-5; D is uncertain. CDR1 SGHRS and CDR2 YFSETQ come from the germline V gene. This CDR3 spans 12 amino acids. Full variable domain (rest looked up from reference TRBV5-1 and TRBJ2-5): KAGVTQTPRYLIKTRGQQVTLSCSPISGHRSVSWYQQTPGQGLQFLFEYFSETQRNKGNFPGRFSGRQFSNSRSEMNVSTLELGDSALYLCASSLFRETQYFGPGTRLLVL.